A single sample gave rise to the 21 T cell receptor beta chains below, sequenced in a study of T cells in localized non-small cell lung cancer. Assay: immunoSEQ multiplex PCR; the TCRdb copy retains only in-frame clones and omits some. Among tens of thousands of clones listed, roughly nine tenths were seen once. Sequenced here: peripheral blood, sampled before any cancer treatment. The receptors derive from a man between 40 and 75 years old with stage I lung adenocarcinoma.

This chain uses TRBV7-8 with TRBJ1-5; a possible D gene is TRBD1 (5 bases). The germline CDR1 and CDR2 sequences are SGHVS and FQNEAQ. V gave up 0 bases and J gave up 7 bases, with 10 bases separating them. The CDR3 is made up of 14 amino acids. CDR3 loop: CASSLAPQGQPQHF. Here the CDR3 DNA reads TGTGCCAGCAGCTTAGCCCCTCAGGGCCAGCCCCAGCATTTT.

The chain is built from TRBV5-6 and TRBJ1-1; possible D gene TRBD1, 5 bases. The ends were cut back, 5 bases at V and 2 bases at J, with 19 bases in the middle. The CDR3 runs to 16 residues. Germline loops: CDR1 SGHDT, CDR2 YYEEEE. Written as DNA, the CDR3 is TGTGCCAGCAGTCAACCCCGGGACGTACTAAACACTGAAGCTTTCTTT. As protein: CASSQPRDVLNTEAFF.

J is TRBJ2-3 and V is TRBV7-9; 10 bases match TRBD2. V was clipped by 4 bases and J by 2 bases; unmatched bases: 6. CDR3 length: 16 residues. Looked up from germline, CDR1 is SEHNR and CDR2 is FQNEAQ (reference sequence). The CDR3 nucleotides read TGTGCCAGCAGCTCTCGGACTAGCGGAATCACAGATACGCAGTATTTT. It encodes CASSSRTSGITDTQYF.

This clone was found a few times. For the CDR3, the DNA is TGTGCCAGCAGGGGAGCGGGAAGGTTCGCAGATACGCAGTATTTT. This gives the protein CASRGAGRFADTQYF. The chain combines TRBV6-6 with TRBJ2-3, with 7 positions matching TRBD2. The V segment lost 6 bases and the J segment 4 bases; nucleotides outside the gene matches: 10. The CDR3 runs to 15 residues. CDR1 is MNHNY, CDR2 SVGAGI, per germline (reference sequence).

This clone was seen just once. The chain employs TRBV10-3 and TRBJ2-5, with D hard to call. V lost 2 bases, J lost 2 bases, and 6 bases lay in between. The CDR3 is 13 residues long. Germline-derived CDR1 and CDR2 are ENHRY and SYGVKD. CDR3 DNA sequence: TGTGCCATCAGTGAGCCGAGGCAAGAGACCCAGTACTTC. Amino acid sequence: CAISEPRQETQYF.

The chain uses TRBV5-1 and TRBJ2-2; D is unresolved. Trimming took off 1 base at V and 2 bases at J, with 15 bases between the two ends. From germline, CDR1 is SGHRS and CDR2 YFSETQ. There are 17 residues in the CDR3. The DNA for the CDR3 is TGCGCCAGCAGCTTGTTGGCGGCAGGCCCTAACACCGGGGAGCTGTTTTTT. This codes for CASSLLAAGPNTGELFF.

This clone was recorded only once. This chain joins TRBV28 and TRBJ2-1; D is unclear. The CDR3 has 10 residues. The V and J ends lost 10 bases and 10 bases respectively, with 11 bases between them. Germline V CDR1 and CDR2: MDHEN, SYDVKM. CDR3 amino acids: CAISEEEQFF. The CDR3 DNA follows: TGTGCCATCTCCGAGGAGGAGCAGTTCTTC.

The chain employs TRBV7-2 and TRBJ2-2; no firm D call. Germline loops: CDR1 SGHTA, CDR2 FQGNSA. V lost 5 bases, J lost 0 bases, and 4 bases lay in between. This CDR3 comprises 13 residues. CDR3 DNA sequence: TGTGCCAGCAGCCCGGCGAACACCGGGGAGCTGTTTTTT. Residues: CASSPANTGELFF.

The chain combines TRBV5-5 with TRBJ2-1; D gene ambiguous. This CDR3 comprises 12 residues. Germline V gene lookup returns CDR1 SGHKS and CDR2 YYEKEE (reference sequence). V dropped 4 bases and J dropped 5 bases, with 7 bases sitting between them. The CDR3 nucleotides are TGTGCCAGCAGCCTAAGAAACAATGAGCAGTTCTTC. It codes for CASSLRNNEQFF.

V and J are TRBV18 and TRBJ2-1; D tentatively reads TRBD1 or TRBD2 (5 bases each). The length of the CDR3 is 11 residues. V lost 5 bases and J lost 7, with 6 bases in between. Germline V CDR1 and CDR2: KGHSH, LQKENI. CDR3 coding DNA: TGTGCCAGCTCATGGGGGAATGAGCAGTTCTTC. Residues: CASSWGNEQFF.

CDR3 sequence reads: CASSTRDSSTNEKLFF. The CDR3 DNA reads TGTGCCAGCAGCACCCGGGACAGTTCAACTAATGAAAAACTGTTTTTT. The chain carries TRBV7-9 and TRBJ1-4, with TRBD1 matching 7 bases. After removal of 5 bases from V and 0 bases from J, the junction contained 6 bases not matched to a gene. The germline V gene encodes CDR1 SEHNR and CDR2 FQNEAQ (reference sequence). The CDR3 is 16 residues long.

On this clone: Other DNA sequences of this sample code for an identical CDR3. The J gene is TRBJ2-2, the V gene TRBV18; TRBD1 agrees at 7 bases. Losses at the gene ends were 3 bases for V and 3 bases for J; bases not matched to a gene: 7. The V gene's germline CDR1 is KGHSH and CDR2 LQKENI. The CDR3 is made up of 16 amino acids. The CDR3 region has the DNA TGTGCCAGCTCACCCGATAGGACAGGCTACACCGGGGAGCTGTTTTTT. Its translation is CASSPDRTGYTGELFF. Full variable domain (missing parts from reference TRBV18 and TRBJ2-2): NAGVMQNPRHLVRRRGQEARLRCSPMKGHSHVYWYRQLPEEGLKFMVYLQKENIIDESGMPKERFSAEFPKEGPSILRIQQVVRGDSAAYFCASSPDRTGYTGELFFGEGSRLTVL.

With regard to this clone: Because the CDR3's place on the DNA is in doubt, the DNA is left out and the CDR3 is given as listed by TCRdb. The V and J genes are TRBV7-9 and TRBJ2-5; the D segment call TRBD1 is taken from the table without a DNA check. Germline V lookup: CDR1 SEHNR, CDR2 FQNEAQ (reference sequence). The CDR3 length is 15 residues, termini included. The CDR3 spells CASILGQGAWETQYF.

This clone was detected only a few times. The rearrangement links TRBV14 to TRBJ1-3; unclear D gene. The CDR3 contains 15 residues. Germline CDR1 is SGHDN and CDR2 is FVKESK. Trimming cost V 3 bases and J 2 bases, with 11 bases left between them. CDR3: CASSHGYATGNTIYF. For the CDR3, the DNA is TGTGCCAGCAGCCATGGGTATGCCACTGGAAACACCATATATTTT.

The chain combines TRBV7-2 with TRBJ2-1; no clear D gene. Germline V lookup: CDR1 SGHTA, CDR2 FQGNSA. The CDR3 runs to 15 residues. The V and J ends lost 1 base and 5 bases respectively, with 12 bases between them. The chain's CDR3 is CASSLEWVANNEQFF. The CDR3 coding sequence is TGTGCCAGCAGCTTAGAATGGGTTGCCAACAATGAGCAGTTCTTC.

The rearrangement links TRBV5-1 to TRBJ2-5; tentatively, D is TRBD1 or TRBD2 (5 bases each). Trimming stripped 4 bases from V and 0 bases from J, with 10 bases between. This CDR3 has 14 amino acids. CDR1 is SGHRS and CDR2 is YFSETQ in the germline V gene. The CDR3 DNA sequence: TGCGCCAGCAGCCCTGGGACGGACCAAGAGACCCAGTACTTC. Translating it yields CASSPGTDQETQYF.

This clone was recorded once. This chain joins TRBV6-5 and TRBJ2-5, with 10 nucleotides matching TRBD2. V gave up 2 bases and J gave up 0 bases; unmatched junction bases: 3. Looked up from germline, CDR1 is MNHEY and CDR2 is SVGAGI. This CDR3 region has 16 residues. CDR3 DNA: TGTGCCAGCAGTTACATAGGACTAGCGGACCAAGAGACCCAGTACTTC. It encodes CASSYIGLADQETQYF.

The chain couples TRBV6-6 to TRBJ2-7; D is perhaps TRBD2 (6 bases). The CDR3 sequence is 14 residues long. Trimming stripped 6 bases from V and 2 bases from J, with 14 bases between. Per germline, CDR1 MNHNY and CDR2 SVGAGI (reference sequence). CDR3 loop: CASRTNGGTYEQYF. DNA for the CDR3: TGTGCCAGCAGAACCAATGGGGGGACCTACGAGCAGTACTTC.

V usage is TRBV15 and J usage is TRBJ1-2; TRBD1 matches at 9 bases. Germline-derived CDR1 and CDR2 are LNHNV and YYDKDF (reference sequence). The CDR3 runs to 16 residues. V lost 3 bases, J lost 5 bases, and 10 bases stayed unmatched. The CDR3 sequence: CATSSYRDRDLYGYTF. In DNA form, the CDR3 reads TGTGCCACCAGCAGCTACCGGGACAGGGATTTATATGGCTACACCTTC.

The chain uses TRBV28 and TRBJ2-4; D may be TRBD2 (6 bases). This CDR3 contains 15 residues. The V gene's germline CDR1 is MDHEN and CDR2 SYDVKM. V was shortened by 3 bases and J by 8 bases, with 17 bases between the two germline ends. The CDR3 spells CASSFRGIGGDIQYF. DNA of the CDR3: TGTGCCAGCAGTTTCCGTGGGATAGGAGGGGACATTCAGTACTTC.

V and J are TRBV30 and TRBJ2-1, with D possibly matching TRBD2 (6 bases). With 0 bases removed from V and 1 base from J, the gap between germline ends came to 7 bases. The CDR3 has 14 residues. Germline V lookup: CDR1 GTSNPN, CDR2 SVGIG (reference sequence). This CDR3 reads CAWSVGRSYNEQFF. CDR3 DNA: TGTGCCTGGAGTGTAGGGAGGTCCTACAATGAGCAGTTCTTC.